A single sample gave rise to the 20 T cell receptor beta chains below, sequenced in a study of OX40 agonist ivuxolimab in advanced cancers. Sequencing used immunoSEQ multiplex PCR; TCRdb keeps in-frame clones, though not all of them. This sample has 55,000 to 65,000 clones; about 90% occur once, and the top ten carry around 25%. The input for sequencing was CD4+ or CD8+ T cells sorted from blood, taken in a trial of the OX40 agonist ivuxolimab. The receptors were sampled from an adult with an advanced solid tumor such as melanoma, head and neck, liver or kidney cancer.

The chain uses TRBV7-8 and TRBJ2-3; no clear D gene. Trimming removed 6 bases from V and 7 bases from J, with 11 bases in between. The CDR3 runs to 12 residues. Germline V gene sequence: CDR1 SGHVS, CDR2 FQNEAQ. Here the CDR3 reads CASRSAHHTQYF. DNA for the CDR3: TGTGCCAGCAGGTCCGCCCACCATACGCAGTATTTT.

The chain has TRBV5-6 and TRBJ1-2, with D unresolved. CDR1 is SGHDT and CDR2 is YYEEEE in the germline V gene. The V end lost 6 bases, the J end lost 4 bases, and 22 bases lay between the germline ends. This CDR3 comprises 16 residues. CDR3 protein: CASNNGDEQASYGYTF. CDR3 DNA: TGTGCCAGCAACAATGGGGATGAGCAGGCCTCCTATGGCTACACCTTC.

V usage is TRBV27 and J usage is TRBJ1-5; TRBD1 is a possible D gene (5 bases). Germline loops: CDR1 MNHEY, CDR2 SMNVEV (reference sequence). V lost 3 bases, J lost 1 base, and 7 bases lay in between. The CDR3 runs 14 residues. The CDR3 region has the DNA TGTGCCAGCAGTTTTCAGGGCAGCAATCAGCCCCAGCATTTT. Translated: CASSFQGSNQPQHF.

CDR3: CASKEGLGPYSNQPQHF. The CDR3 bases are TGTGCCAGCAAAGAGGGCCTGGGACCGTATAGCAATCAGCCCCAGCATTTT. The rearrangement joins TRBV28 to TRBJ1-5; D perhaps matches TRBD1 (5 bases). CDR3 length: 17 residues. Trimming stripped 7 bases from V and 0 bases from J, with 19 bases between. Germline loops: CDR1 MDHEN, CDR2 SYDVKM. The complete variable domain, with remaining parts taken from reference TRBV28 and TRBJ1-5, reads DVKVTQSSRYLVKRTGEKVFLECVQDMDHENMFWYRQDPGLGLRLIYFSYDVKMKEKGDIPEGYSVSREKKERFSLILESASTNQTSMYLCASKEGLGPYSNQPQHFGDGTRLSIL.

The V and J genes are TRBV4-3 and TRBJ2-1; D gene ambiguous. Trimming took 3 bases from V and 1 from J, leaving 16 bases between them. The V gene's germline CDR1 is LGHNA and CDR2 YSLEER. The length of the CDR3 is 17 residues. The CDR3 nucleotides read TGCGCCAGCAGCCACGGCTCCACCCTGACGTCCTACAATGAGCAGTTCTTC. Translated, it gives CASSHGSTLTSYNEQFF.

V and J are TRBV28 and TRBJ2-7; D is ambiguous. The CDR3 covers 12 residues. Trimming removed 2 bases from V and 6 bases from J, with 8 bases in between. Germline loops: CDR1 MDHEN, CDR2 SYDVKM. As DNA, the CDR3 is TGTGCCAGCAGTTTAAGGCGCTCCGAGCAGTACTTC. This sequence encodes CASSLRRSEQYF.

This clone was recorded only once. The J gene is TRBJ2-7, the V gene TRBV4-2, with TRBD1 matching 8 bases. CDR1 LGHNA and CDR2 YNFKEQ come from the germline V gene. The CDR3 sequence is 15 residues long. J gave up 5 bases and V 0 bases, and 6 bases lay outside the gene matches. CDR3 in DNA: TGTGCCAGCAGCCAAGATTGGACAGGGTTCGACGAGCAGTACGTC. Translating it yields CASSQDWTGFDEQYV.

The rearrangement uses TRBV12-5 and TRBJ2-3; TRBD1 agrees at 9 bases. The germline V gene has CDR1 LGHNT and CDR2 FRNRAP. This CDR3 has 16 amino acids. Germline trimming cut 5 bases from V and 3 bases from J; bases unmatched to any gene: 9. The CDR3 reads CASGPRTGARTDTQYF. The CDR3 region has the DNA TGTGCTAGTGGTCCTCGGACAGGGGCGCGAACAGATACGCAGTATTTT.

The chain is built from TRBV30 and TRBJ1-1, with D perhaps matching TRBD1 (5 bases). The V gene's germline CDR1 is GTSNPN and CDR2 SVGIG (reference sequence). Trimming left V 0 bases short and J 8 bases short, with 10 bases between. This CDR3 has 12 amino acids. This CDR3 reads CAWSVGEIEAFF. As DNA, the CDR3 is TGTGCCTGGAGTGTAGGGGAAATCGAAGCTTTCTTT.

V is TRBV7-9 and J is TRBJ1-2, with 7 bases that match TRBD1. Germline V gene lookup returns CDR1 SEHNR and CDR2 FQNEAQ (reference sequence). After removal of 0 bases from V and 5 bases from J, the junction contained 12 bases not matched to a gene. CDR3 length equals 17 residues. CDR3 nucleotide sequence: TGTGCCAGCAGCTTAGCGGTCAGGGGGGGCGTTGGATATGGCTACACCTTC. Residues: CASSLAVRGGVGYGYTF.

CDR3 loop: CASRPGAGNTIYF. The CDR3 DNA reads as TGTGCCAGCAGGCCAGGGGCGGGGAACACCATATATTTT. This chain joins TRBV6-6 and TRBJ1-3; D perhaps matches TRBD1 (6 bases). The CDR3 spans 13 residues. The germline V and J ends were trimmed by 6 bases and 7 bases, with 13 bases remaining between them. Germline assignment: CDR1 MNHNY and CDR2 SVGAGI (reference sequence).

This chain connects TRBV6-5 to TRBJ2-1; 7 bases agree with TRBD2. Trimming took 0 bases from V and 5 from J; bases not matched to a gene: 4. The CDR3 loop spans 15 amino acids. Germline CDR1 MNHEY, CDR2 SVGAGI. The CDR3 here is CASSYSWAGDNEQFF. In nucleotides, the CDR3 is TGTGCCAGCAGTTACTCGTGGGCGGGGGACAATGAGCAGTTCTTC.

The CDR3, as DNA: TGTGCCAGCAGCTTAGTTTCAGAGACCCAGTACTTC. This gives the protein CASSLVSETQYF. J is TRBJ2-5 and V is TRBV11-2; D is undetermined. V lost 1 base to trimming and J lost 4 bases, with 4 bases between them. Germline CDR1 is SGHAT and CDR2 is FQNNGV. CDR3 size: 12 residues.

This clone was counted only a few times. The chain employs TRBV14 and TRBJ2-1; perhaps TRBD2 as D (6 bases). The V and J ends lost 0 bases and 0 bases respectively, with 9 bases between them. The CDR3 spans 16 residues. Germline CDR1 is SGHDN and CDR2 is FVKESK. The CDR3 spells CASSQDGRGSYNEQFF. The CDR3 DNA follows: TGTGCCAGCAGCCAAGATGGGCGGGGCTCCTACAATGAGCAGTTCTTC.

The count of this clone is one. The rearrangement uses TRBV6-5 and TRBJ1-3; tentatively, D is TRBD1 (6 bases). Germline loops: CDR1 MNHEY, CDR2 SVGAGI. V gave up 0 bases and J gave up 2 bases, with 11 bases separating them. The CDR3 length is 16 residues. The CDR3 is CASSYSTGGTGNTIYF. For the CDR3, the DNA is TGTGCCAGCAGTTACTCGACCGGGGGCACTGGAAACACCATATATTTT.

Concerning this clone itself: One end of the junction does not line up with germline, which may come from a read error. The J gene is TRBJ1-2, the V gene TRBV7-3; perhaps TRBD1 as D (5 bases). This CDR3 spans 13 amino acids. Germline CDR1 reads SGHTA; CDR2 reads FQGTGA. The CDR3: CASSLVTGAPEHF. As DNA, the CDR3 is TGTGCCAGCAGCTTAGTTACCGGGGCCCCAGAGCACTTC.

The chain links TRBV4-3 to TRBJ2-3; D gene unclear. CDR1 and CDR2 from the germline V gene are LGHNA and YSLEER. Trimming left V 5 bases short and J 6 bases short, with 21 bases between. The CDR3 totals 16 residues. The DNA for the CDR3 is TGCGCCAGCAGCTCTAAGTTCCAGCTCCTAGGGGATACGCAGTATTTT. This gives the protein CASSSKFQLLGDTQYF.

CDR3 nucleotide sequence: TGTGCCAGCTGTTTACGCAGGGGATCGAGAGCTTTCTTT. The encoded protein is CASCLRRGSRAFF. This chain connects TRBV7-2 to TRBJ1-1; maybe TRBD1 (6 bases). Trimming removed 8 bases from V and 10 bases from J, with 20 bases in between. The CDR3 extends over 13 amino acids. Germline loops: CDR1 SGHTA, CDR2 FQGNSA.

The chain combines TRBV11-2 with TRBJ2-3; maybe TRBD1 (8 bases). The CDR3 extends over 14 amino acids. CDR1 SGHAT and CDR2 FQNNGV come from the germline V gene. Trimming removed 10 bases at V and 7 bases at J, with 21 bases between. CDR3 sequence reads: CATSETGEGNTQYF. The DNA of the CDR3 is TGTGCCACCTCCGAGACAGGGGAGGGGAATACGCAGTATTTT.

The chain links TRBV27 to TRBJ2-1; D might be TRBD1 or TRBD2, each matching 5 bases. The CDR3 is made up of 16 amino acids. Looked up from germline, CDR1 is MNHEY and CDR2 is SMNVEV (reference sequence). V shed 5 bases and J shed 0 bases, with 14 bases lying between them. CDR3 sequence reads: CASSPPGAGSYNEQFF. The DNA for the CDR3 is TGTGCCAGCAGTCCCCCTGGGGCGGGCTCCTACAATGAGCAGTTCTTC.